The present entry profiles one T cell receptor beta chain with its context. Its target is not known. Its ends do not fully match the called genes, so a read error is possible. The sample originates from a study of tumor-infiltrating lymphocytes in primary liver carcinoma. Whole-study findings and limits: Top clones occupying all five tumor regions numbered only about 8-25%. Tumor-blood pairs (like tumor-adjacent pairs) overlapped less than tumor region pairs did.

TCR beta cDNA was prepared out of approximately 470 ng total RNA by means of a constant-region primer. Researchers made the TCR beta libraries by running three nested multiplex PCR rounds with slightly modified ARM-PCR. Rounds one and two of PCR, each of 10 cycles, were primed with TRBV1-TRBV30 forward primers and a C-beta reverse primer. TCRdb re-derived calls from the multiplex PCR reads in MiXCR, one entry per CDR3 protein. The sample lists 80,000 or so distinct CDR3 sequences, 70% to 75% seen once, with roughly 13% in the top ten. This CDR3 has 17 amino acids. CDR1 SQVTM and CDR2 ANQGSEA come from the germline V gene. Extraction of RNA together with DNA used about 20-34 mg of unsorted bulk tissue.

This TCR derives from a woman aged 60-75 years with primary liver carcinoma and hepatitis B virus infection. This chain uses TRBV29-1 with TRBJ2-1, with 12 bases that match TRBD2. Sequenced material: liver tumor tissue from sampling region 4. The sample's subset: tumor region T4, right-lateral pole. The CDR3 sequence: CSVTRGLAGGSMYEQFF. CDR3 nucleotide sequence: TGCAGCGTCACCAGGGGGCTAGCGGGAGGGTCCATGTATGAACAGTTCTTC.